This T cell receptor beta chain was sequenced for a study of T cell clones after liver transplantation. Study-wide points: In 5 of 8 subjects, circulating graft-donor-reactive CD4 TCRbeta sequences fell significantly after transplant.

Method: immunoSEQ multiplex PCR; TCRdb's copy keeps in-frame clones and lacks some. The table shows about 120,000 clones, with just over 90% occurring only once. Points on this clone: Its antigen remains unidentified.

The sequencing here drew on CD4+ T cells from blood, taken 12 months after liver transplant. The origin of this receptor is a human patient who received a liver transplant. A share of the T cells may be of graft donor origin.

CDR3 bases: TGTGCCAGCAGCGCCGGCCTTGGGACTAGCGGTTACAATGAGCAGTTCTTC. It codes for CASSAGLGTSGYNEQFF. The rearrangement links TRBV9 to TRBJ2-1; 11 nucleotides match TRBD2. Trimming at V came to 3 bases and at J to 4 bases, leaving 9 bases not matched to a gene. Germline CDR1 reads SGDLS; CDR2 reads YYNGEE. This CDR3 comprises 17 residues.